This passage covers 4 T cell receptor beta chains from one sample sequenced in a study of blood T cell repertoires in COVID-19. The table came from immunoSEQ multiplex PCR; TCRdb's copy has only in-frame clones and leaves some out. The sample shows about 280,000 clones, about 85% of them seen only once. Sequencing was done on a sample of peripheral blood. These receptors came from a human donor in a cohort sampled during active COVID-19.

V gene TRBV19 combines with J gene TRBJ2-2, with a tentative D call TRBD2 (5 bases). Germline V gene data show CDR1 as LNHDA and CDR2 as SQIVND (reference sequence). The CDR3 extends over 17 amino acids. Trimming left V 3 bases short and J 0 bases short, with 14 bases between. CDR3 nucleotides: TGTGCCAGTAGTATTTACGGGATTAGGGCGAACACCGGGGAGCTGTTTTTT. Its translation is CASSIYGIRANTGELFF.

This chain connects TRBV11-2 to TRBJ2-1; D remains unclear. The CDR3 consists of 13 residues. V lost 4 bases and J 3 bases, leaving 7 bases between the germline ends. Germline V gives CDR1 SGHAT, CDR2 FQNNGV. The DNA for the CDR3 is TGTGCCAGCAGCTCCCAGATCTACAATGAGCAGTTCTTC. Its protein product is CASSSQIYNEQFF.

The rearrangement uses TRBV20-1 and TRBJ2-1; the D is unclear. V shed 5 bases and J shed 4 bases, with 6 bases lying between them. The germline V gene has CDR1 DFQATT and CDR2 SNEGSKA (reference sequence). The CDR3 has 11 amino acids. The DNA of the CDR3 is TGCAGTGCTGGGCCTTACAATGAGCAGTTCTTC. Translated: CSAGPYNEQFF.

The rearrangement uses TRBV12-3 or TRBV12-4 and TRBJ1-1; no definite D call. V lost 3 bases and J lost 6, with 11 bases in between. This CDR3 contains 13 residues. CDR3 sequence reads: CASSFVLLAEAFF. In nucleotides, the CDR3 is TGTGCCAGCAGTTTCGTTTTGTTAGCTGAAGCTTTCTTT.